This TCR beta chain is from a study of T cell repertoires in cytomegalovirus infection. For the study at large: It was recently identified HLA-C-restricted and well-studied HLA-B-restricted CMV epitopes that the study used. Through public TCR beta signatures, both CMV infection and matching HLA type were indicated.

Unmatched junction bases numbered 11, after V lost 3 bases and J lost 2 bases. The CDR3 sequence is 19 residues long. Germline CDR1 and CDR2: MGHRA and YSYEKL. TCRdb reanalysed the reads using MiXCR and keeps one entry per CDR3 protein. The sample includes about a million distinct CDR3 sequences, 30% to 40% of them seen just once. This clonotype has a handful of counts. Antigen: not known. This TCR was sampled from a human donor in good health (CMV status not recorded). Some clones in this sample may be carry-over from other donors' samples. The rearrangement links TRBV4-1 to TRBJ1-5, with TRBD1 identical over 12 bases. Sequenced here: cultured CD8+ T cells from PBMCs, sampled from culture after CMV antigen stimulation. For the CDR3, the DNA is TGCGCCAGCAGCCAGGCTCTCCGGGACAGGGGGCGCGGCAATCAGCCCCAGCATTTT. Amino acids: CASSQALRDRGRGNQPQHF.